This T cell receptor beta chain was sequenced for a study of identical twins. CDR1 and CDR2 (germline): MNHNS, SASEGT. V lost 5 bases to trimming and J lost 2 bases; unmatched junction nucleotides: 14. There are 18 residues in the CDR3. Template switching introduced a universal primer site, and the cDNA bore unique molecular identifiers. TCRdb re-derived calls from the 5' RACE reads in MiXCR, one entry per CDR3 protein. The profile covers about 200,000 distinct CDR3 sequences, with around 8% appearing a single time and 1.9% taken by the ten largest. A few counts support this clonotype. Separately, the same data were catalogued under a study of yellow fever vaccine responses in identical twins.

Sequencing input: memory (CD45RO+) T cells sorted from blood. This TCR came from a woman aged 18-29 years in good health. The chain couples TRBV6-1 to TRBJ2-7; 11 bases fit TRBD1. The CDR3 protein is CASSPTGQGGDLAYEQYF. CDR3 sequence (DNA): TGTGCCAGCAGTCCCACGGGACAGGGGGGGGATCTCGCCTACGAGCAGTACTTC.